This T cell receptor beta chain originates from a study of human T cells and chemical hapten exposure. Using its own MiXCR run on the RACE reads, TCRdb lists one record per CDR3 protein. The profile shows about 49,000 distinct CDR3 sequences, about 9% of them singletons. This clonotype appeared many times. This sample's time point: patch test 1, 2 weeks after DPC sensitization. The treatment denotes: therapeutic diphenylcyclopropenone sensitization with weekly scalp DPC. This CDR3 region has 15 residues. V dropped 5 bases and J dropped 2 bases, with 13 bases sitting between them. This chain connects TRBV12-3 or TRBV12-4 to TRBJ2-1; TRBD1 might be the D (5 bases). This clonotype originated in a woman in her forties or fifties with alopecia areata. Some clones in this sample may be carry-over from other donors' samples. Source: whole blood, taken in connection with sensitization to the hapten diphenylcyclopropenone (DPC). The CDR3 loop is CASSEDSQPYNEQFF. CDR3 coding DNA: TGTGCCAGCAGTGAAGACAGCCAGCCCTACAATGAGCAGTTCTTC.